These T cell receptor beta chains were read from a single sample in a study of blood T cell repertoires in COVID-19. Using immunoSEQ multiplex PCR, the repertoire was profiled, and TCRdb retains in-frame clones only, with some absent. Of 300,000 or so clones detected, nearly 90% appear once; the ten largest clones hold approximately 5.3%. Sequenced input: PBMCs or T cells enriched from blood (not recorded which). Every receptor here comes from a woman aged 30 to 39 who had recovered from COVID-19. The CDR3 runs from the conserved cysteine through the conserved F or W. A D gene is named only where the DNA matches it firmly. Clone size, where shown, is once, few, many, or a class for clones that have expanded.

J gene,clone size,D gene,V gene,CDR3 protein,CDR3 DNA
TRBJ1-3,-,-,TRBV28,CASSYRASGNTIYF,TGTGCCAGCAGTTACAGGGCCTCTGGAAACACCATATATTTT
TRBJ1-2,-,TRBD1,TRBV2,CASSERQGRYGYTF,TGTGCCAGCAGTGAGCGACAGGGCCGCTATGGCTACACCTTC
TRBJ1-2,-,TRBD1,TRBV10-3,CAMSGQGNYGYTF,TGTGCCATGTCGGGACAGGGTAACTATGGCTACACCTTC
TRBJ2-2,-,-,TRBV7-3,CASSGSAGELFF,TGTGCCAGCAGCGGGAGTGCCGGGGAGCTGTTTTTT
TRBJ1-3,-,-,TRBV4-1,CASSHIVQGSGNTIYF,TGCGCCAGCAGCCATATAGTACAGGGCTCTGGAAACACCATATATTTT
TRBJ1-2,-,-,TRBV9,CASSVSGRYGYTF,TGTGCCAGCAGCGTAAGCGGACGGTATGGCTACACCTTC
TRBJ1-1,once,-,TRBV7-2,CASSLAIQLNTEAFF,TGTGCCAGCAGCTTAGCGATACAGTTGAACACTGAAGCTTTCTTT
TRBJ2-5,-,-,TRBV7-7,CASSLGTYAETQYF,TGTGCTAGCAGCTTAGGGACATACGCAGAGACCCAGTACTTC
TRBJ2-1,-,TRBD2,TRBV30,CAWSSGAGTSGGVAHEQFF,TGTGCCTGGAGTTCGGGTGCGGGGACTAGCGGGGGGGTCGCCCATGAGCAGTTCTTC
TRBJ2-5,-,-,TRBV5-5,CASSTGPGEETQYF,TGTGCCAGCAGTACCGGGCCAGGGGAGGAGACCCAGTACTTC
TRBJ1-6,-,TRBD1,TRBV18,CASSLDRGGNSPLHF,TGTGCCAGCTCACTTGACAGGGGAGGAAATTCACCCCTCCACTTT
TRBJ1-2,-,TRBD1,TRBV30,CAWRQGNYGYTF,TGTGCCTGGAGACAGGGGAACTATGGCTACACCTTC
TRBJ1-3,-,TRBD1,TRBV5-4,CASSTGQASGNTIYF,TGTGCCAGCAGCACGGGACAGGCCTCTGGAAACACCATATATTTT
TRBJ2-7,-,TRBD2,TRBV4-1,CASSQGGSGGSYEQYF,TGCGCCAGCAGCCAGGGGGGCAGCGGGGGTTCCTACGAGCAGTACTTC
TRBJ2-7,-,-,TRBV30,CAWSAWTSLGEQYF,TGTGCCTGGAGTGCCTGGACTTCCTTGGGAGAGCAGTACTTC
TRBJ1-6,once,TRBD1,TRBV4-2,CASSQDPGQGASSYNSPLHF,TGTGCCAGCAGCCAAGACCCGGGACAGGGGGCCAGCTCCTATAATTCACCCCTCCACTTT
TRBJ1-2,-,TRBD1,TRBV5-5,CASSLDRGRNGYTF,TGTGCCAGCAGCTTGGATAGGGGGCGCAATGGCTACACCTTC
TRBJ1-2,-,TRBD1,TRBV6-5,CASSPGQGTYYGYTF,TGTGCCAGCAGCCCCGGACAGGGAACTTACTATGGCTACACCTTC
TRBJ1-5,few,TRBD1,TRBV5-5,CASSQGTGGSNQPQHF,TGTGCCAGCAGCCAAGGGACAGGGGGTTCCAATCAGCCCCAGCATTTT
TRBJ1-5,few,TRBD1,TRBV25-1,CASSGQGNQPQHF,TGTGCCAGCAGTGGACAGGGAAATCAGCCCCAGCATTTT
TRBJ1-5,-,-,TRBV30,CAWSAGNQPQHF,TGTGCCTGGAGTGCAGGGAATCAGCCCCAGCATTTT
TRBJ1-2,-,TRBD1,TRBV7-3,CASSQGTGYGYTF,TGTGCCAGCAGTCAAGGGACAGGTTATGGCTACACCTTC
TRBJ1-1,-,TRBD1,TRBV5-4,CASSGKGQPVASNTEAFF,TGTGCCAGCAGCGGGAAGGGACAGCCGGTTGCCTCTAACACTGAAGCTTTCTTT
TRBJ1-2,-,-,TRBV5-1,CASSLVRGGDHRGYTF,TGCGCCAGCAGCTTGGTTCGTGGAGGGGATCATCGAGGCTACACCTTC
TRBJ1-5,-,-,TRBV6-5,CASSPRGGNQPQHF,TGTGCCAGCAGCCCCCGGGGGGGGAATCAGCCCCAGCATTTT
TRBJ1-1,-,-,TRBV10-3,CAIRGDTLNTEAFF,TGTGCCATCAGGGGGGACACCTTGAACACTGAAGCTTTCTTT